This TCR beta chain was profiled in a study of blood T cell repertoires in COVID-19. Overall study context: PBMCs, B-cell-depleted T cells, or T cells were the source of the cDNA or gDNA that made up the material.

This CDR3 comprises 14 residues. In germline, CDR1 is SGHTS, CDR2 YDEGEE. J was trimmed by 8 bases and V by 4 bases; bases with no gene match: 8. TCRdb keeps only in-frame clones here, not all; method: immunoSEQ multiplex PCR. The sample lists about 150,000 clones, around 87% occurring once. The J gene is TRBJ2-1, the V gene TRBV5-8, with 8 bases that match TRBD2. The TCR comes from a man of 80 years or more with acute or convalescent COVID-19. Material for sequencing was peripheral blood. The CDR3 reads CASSPTAGGDEQFF. The DNA for the CDR3 is TGTGCCAGCAGCCCCACCGCGGGGGGCGATGAGCAGTTCTTC.